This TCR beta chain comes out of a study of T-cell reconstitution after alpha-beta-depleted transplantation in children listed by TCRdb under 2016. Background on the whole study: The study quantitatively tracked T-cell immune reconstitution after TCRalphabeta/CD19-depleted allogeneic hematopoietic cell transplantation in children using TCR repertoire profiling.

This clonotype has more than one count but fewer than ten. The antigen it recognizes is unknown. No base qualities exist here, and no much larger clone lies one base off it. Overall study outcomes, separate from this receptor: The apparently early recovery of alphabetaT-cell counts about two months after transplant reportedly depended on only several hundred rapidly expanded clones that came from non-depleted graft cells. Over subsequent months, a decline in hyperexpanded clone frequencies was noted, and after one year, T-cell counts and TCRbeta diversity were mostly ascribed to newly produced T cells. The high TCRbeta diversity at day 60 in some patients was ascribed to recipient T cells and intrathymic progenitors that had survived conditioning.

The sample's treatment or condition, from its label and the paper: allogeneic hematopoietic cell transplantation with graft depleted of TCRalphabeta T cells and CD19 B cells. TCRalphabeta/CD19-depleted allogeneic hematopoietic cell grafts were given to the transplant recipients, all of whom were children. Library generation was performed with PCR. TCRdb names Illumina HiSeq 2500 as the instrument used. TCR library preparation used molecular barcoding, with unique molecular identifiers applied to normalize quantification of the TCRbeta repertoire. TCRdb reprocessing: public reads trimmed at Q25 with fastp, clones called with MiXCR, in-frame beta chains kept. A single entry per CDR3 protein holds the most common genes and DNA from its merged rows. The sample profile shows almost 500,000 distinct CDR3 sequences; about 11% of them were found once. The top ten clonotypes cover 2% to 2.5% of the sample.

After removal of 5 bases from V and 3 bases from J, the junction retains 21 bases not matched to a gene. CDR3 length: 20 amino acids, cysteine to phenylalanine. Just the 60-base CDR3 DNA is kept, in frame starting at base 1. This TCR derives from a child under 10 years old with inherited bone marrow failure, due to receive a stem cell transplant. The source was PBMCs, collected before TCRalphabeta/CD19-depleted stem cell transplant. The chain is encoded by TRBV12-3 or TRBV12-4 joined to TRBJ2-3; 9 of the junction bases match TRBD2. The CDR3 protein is CASSHPTPTLAGEGTDTQYF. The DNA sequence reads TGTGCCAGCAGTCACCCCACCCCCACTTTAGCGGGAGAGGGAACAGATACGCAGTATTTT.